Sequencing of this T cell receptor beta chain was carried out in a study of blood T cell repertoires in COVID-19. Study as a whole: Samples representing acute and convalescent COVID-19 were sourced from the United States, Italy and Spain. The analysed material was cDNA or gDNA that came from T cells, B-cell-depleted T cells, or PBMCs.

In the original workflow: From reference gene primer amplification, estimates of nucleated cell counts were derived. The protocol was immunoSEQ multiplex PCR, while the TCRdb copy is restricted to in-frame clones and leaves out a portion. V, J and clone size are taken as reported in that table, and D and trimming were inferred from the DNA itself. The sample has around 99,000 clones; 79% are singletons. CDR1 and CDR2 (germline): MRHNA, SNTAGT. V was clipped by 4 bases and J by 6 bases, with 15 bases between them. The CDR3 has 15 residues. The receptor's source is a woman aged 80 or over with active or convalescent COVID-19. Sequencing was done on a sample of peripheral blood. This chain connects TRBV6-4 to TRBJ2-2, with a possible D match to TRBD2 (6 bases). This CDR3 is CASSAKGTPPGELFF. The DNA for the CDR3 is TGTGCCAGCAGTGCGAAAGGGACTCCTCCCGGGGAGCTGTTTTTT.